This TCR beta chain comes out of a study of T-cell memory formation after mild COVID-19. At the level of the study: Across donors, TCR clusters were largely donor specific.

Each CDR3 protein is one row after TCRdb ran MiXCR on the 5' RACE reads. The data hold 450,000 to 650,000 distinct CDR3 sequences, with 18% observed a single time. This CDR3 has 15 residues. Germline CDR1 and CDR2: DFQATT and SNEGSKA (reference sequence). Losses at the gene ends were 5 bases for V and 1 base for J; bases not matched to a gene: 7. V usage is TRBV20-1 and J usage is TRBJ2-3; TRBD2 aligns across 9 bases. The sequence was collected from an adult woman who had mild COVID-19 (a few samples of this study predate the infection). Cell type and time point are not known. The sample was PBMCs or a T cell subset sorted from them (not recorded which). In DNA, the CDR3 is TGCAGTGCTTACCGTCGACTAGCGGGCACAGATACGCAGTATTTT. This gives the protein CSAYRRLAGTDTQYF.